This T cell receptor beta chain was documented in a study of vaccination and CD4 T cells after COVID-19. The treatment is: roughly nine-day PBMC culture with coronavirus spike peptide pools or control peptides (ViraFEST assay). Cultured CD4+ T-cell DNA underwent Oncomine TCR Beta short-read sequencing. TCRdb processed the PCR reads anew with MiXCR; each CDR3 protein has one entry. The sample holds about 20,000 distinct CDR3 sequences; 45% to 70% are singletons and the top ten take over 8.5%. Concerning this clonotype: The antigen is unknown.

Looked up from germline, CDR1 is SQVTM and CDR2 is ANQGSEA. V lost 7 bases and J lost 0, with 15 bases in between. The CDR3 consists of 14 residues. This TCR was recovered from a human donor who had recovered from COVID-19. The rearrangement uses TRBV29-1 and TRBJ1-1; D not resolved. Sequenced sample: CD4+ T cells from blood, cultured in vitro. CDR3 in DNA: TGCAGCGCTGCGGAAGCAGCCATGAACACTGAAGCTTTCTTT. Its protein is CSAAEAAMNTEAFF.